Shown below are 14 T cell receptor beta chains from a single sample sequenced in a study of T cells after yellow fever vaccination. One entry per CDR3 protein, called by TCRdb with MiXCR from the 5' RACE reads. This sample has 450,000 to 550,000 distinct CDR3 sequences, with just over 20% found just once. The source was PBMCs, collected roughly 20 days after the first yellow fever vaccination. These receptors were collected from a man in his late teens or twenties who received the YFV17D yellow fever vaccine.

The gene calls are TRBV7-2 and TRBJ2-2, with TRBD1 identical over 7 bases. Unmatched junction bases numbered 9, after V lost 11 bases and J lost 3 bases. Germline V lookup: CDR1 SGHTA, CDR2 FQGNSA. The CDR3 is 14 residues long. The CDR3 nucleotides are TGTGCCGGTACCGGGACAGACGACACCGGGGAGCTGTTTTTT. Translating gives CAGTGTDDTGELFF.

CDR3 sequence reads: CASSLLGDSTDTQYF. The CDR3 region has the DNA TGCGCCAGCAGCTTGTTAGGGGATAGCACAGATACGCAGTATTTT. The chain combines TRBV5-1 with TRBJ2-3; a weak D match, TRBD1 (5 bases). The V gene's germline CDR1 is SGHRS and CDR2 YFSETQ. The CDR3 sequence is 15 residues long. V shed 1 base and J shed 0 bases, with 9 bases lying between them.

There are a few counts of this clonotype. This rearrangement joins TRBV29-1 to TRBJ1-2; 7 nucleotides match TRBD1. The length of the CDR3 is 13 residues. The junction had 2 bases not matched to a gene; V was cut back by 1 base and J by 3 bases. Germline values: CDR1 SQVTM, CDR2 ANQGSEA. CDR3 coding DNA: TGCAGCGTTGAAGGAGGGGGCGACTATGGCTACACCTTC. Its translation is CSVEGGGDYGYTF.

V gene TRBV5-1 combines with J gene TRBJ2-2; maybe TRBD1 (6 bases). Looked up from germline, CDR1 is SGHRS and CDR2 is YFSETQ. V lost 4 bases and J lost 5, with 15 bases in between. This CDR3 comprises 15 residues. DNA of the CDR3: TGCGCCAGCAGCCCCCGTGAAGGGGGAACCGGGGAGCTGTTTTTT. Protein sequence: CASSPREGGTGELFF.

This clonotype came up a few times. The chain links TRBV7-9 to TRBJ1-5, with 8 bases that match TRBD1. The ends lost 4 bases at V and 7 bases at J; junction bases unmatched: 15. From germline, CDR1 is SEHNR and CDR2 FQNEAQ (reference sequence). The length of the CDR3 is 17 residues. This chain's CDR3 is CASSSFLFGQGFQPQHF. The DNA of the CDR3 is TGTGCCAGCAGCTCGTTCTTGTTCGGACAGGGATTCCAGCCCCAGCATTTT. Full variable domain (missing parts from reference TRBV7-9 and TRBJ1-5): DTGVSQNPRHKITKRGQNVTFRCDPISEHNRLYWYRQTLGQGPEFLTYFQNEAQLEKSRLLSDRFSAERPKGSFSTLEIQRTEQGDSAMYLCASSSFLFGQGFQPQHFGDGTRLSIL.

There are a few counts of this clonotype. The CDR3 DNA reads TGTGCCAGCACCCTCCAGGGACGCAATCAGCCCCAGCATTTT. It specifies CASTLQGRNQPQHF. The chain recombines TRBV12-3 or TRBV12-4 with TRBJ1-5, with a weak D call TRBD1 (5 bases). This CDR3 has 14 amino acids. Trimming cost V 7 bases and J 2 bases, with 12 bases left between them.

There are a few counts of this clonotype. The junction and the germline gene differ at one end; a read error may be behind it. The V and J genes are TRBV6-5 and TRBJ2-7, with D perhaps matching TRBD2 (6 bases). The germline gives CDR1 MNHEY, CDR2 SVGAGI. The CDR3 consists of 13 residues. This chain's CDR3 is CASSSGRAGESLF. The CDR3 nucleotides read TGTGCCAGCAGTTCCGGGCGAGCGGGTGAATCCCTCTTC.

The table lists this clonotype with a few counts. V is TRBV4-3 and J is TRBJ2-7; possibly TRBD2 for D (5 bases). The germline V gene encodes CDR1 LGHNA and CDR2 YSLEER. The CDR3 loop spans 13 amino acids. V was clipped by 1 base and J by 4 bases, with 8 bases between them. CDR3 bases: TGCGCCAGCAGCCAAGGAATAGCGTACGAGCAGTACTTC. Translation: CASSQGIAYEQYF.

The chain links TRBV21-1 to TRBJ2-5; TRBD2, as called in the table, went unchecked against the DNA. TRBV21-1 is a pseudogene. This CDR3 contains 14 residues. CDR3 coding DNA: TGTGCCAGCAGCAAAGGCGGGGGGGCTGAGACCCAGTACTTC. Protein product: CASSKGGGAETQYF.

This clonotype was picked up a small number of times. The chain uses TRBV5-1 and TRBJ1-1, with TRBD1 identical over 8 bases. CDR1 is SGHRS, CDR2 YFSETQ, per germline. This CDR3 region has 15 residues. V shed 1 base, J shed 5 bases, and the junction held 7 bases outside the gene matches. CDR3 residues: CASSLLQGEGTEAFF. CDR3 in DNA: TGCGCCAGCAGCTTGTTACAGGGGGAGGGGACTGAAGCTTTCTTT.

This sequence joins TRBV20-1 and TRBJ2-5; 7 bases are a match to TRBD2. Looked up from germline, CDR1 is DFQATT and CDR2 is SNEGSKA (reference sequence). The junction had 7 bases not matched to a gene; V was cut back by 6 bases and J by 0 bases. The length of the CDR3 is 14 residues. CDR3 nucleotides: TGCAGTGCGGCGGTGGGGGGGGACCAAGAGACCCAGTACTTC. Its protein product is CSAAVGGDQETQYF.

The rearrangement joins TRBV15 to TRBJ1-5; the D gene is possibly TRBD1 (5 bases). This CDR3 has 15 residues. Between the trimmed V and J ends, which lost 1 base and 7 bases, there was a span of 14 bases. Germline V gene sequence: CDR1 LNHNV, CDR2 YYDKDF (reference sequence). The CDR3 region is CATSRVRGTGQPQHF. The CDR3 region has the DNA TGTGCCACCAGCAGAGTAAGAGGGACGGGGCAGCCCCAGCATTTT.

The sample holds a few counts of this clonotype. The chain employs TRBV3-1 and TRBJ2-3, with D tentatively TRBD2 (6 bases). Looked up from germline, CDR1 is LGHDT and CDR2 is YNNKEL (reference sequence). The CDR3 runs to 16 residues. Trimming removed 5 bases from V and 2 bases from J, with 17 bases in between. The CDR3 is CASSTRTRGITDTQYF. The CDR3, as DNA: TGTGCCAGCAGCACCCGTACACGGGGGATCACAGATACGCAGTATTTT.

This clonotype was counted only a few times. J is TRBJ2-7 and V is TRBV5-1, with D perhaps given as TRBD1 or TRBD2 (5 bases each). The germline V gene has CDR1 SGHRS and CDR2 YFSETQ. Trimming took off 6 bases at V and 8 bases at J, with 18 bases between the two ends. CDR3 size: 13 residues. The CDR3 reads CASTRDLNEKQYF. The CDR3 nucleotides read TGCGCCAGCACCCGGGACCTCAACGAGAAGCAGTACTTC.